This TCR beta chain was identified during a study of blood T cell repertoires in COVID-19. About the study: T cells, B-cell-depleted T cells, or PBMCs provided the cDNA or gDNA that served as material.

In this sample, this clone turned up once. In germline, CDR1 is SGDLS, CDR2 YYNGEE. The V and J ends lost 2 bases and 3 bases respectively, with 11 bases between them. This CDR3 comprises 15 residues. Authors' data handling: Counts of nucleated cells, estimated from reference gene primer amplification, were obtained. Measured with immunoSEQ multiplex PCR; TCRdb has only the in-frame clones, and not every one. That table furnishes V, J and clone size, whereas the DNA furnished D and trimming. The sample has about 670,000 clones; over 80% are singletons. The rearrangement joins TRBV9 to TRBJ2-2; weak D call: TRBD1 (5 bases). This receptor was taken from a woman aged 18-35 years with acute or convalescent COVID-19. Sequenced input: peripheral blood. The DNA for the CDR3 is TGTGCCAGCAGCGTTAACGGCAGGGACACCGGGGAGCTGTTTTTT. This codes for CASSVNGRDTGELFF.